The next 30 T cell receptor beta chains were all read from a single sample in a study of blood T cell repertoires in COVID-19. TCRdb keeps only in-frame clones here, not all; method: immunoSEQ multiplex PCR. The table lists fewer than 350,000 clones, around 89% of them singletons. The source material was peripheral blood. Receptor source: a man aged 40-49 years with acute or convalescent COVID-19.

The genes are TRBV5-1 and TRBJ1-5; D possibly corresponds to TRBD1 (6 bases). V lost 4 bases to trimming and J lost 4 bases, with 9 bases between them. Germline values: CDR1 SGHRS, CDR2 YFSETQ. This CDR3 comprises 13 residues. CDR3: CASSRDNNQPQHF. The CDR3 nucleotides are TGCGCCAGCAGCCGGGACAATAATCAGCCCCAGCATTTT.

The CDR3 is CSVDEGSGANVLTF. The CDR3 nucleotides read TGCAGCGTTGACGAGGGCTCTGGGGCCAACGTCCTGACTTTC. The chain links TRBV29-1 to TRBJ2-6; perhaps TRBD2 as D (5 bases). This CDR3 region has 14 residues. V lost 3 bases to trimming and J lost 0 bases, with 6 bases between them. The V gene's germline CDR1 is SQVTM and CDR2 ANQGSEA. Full variable domain (missing parts from reference TRBV29-1 and TRBJ2-6): SAVISQKPSRDICQRGTSLTIQCQVDSQVTMMFWYRQQPGQSLTLIATANQGSEATYESGFVIDKFPISRPNLTFSTLTVSNMSPEDSSIYLCSVDEGSGANVLTFGAGSRLTVL.

The chain has TRBV12-5 and TRBJ1-1, with 7 bases lining up with TRBD1. V lost 4 bases and J lost 3; bases outside the gene matches: 8. The CDR3 consists of 15 residues. Germline V gives CDR1 LGHNT, CDR2 FRNRAP. The CDR3 reads CASGWANRGDTEAFF. The CDR3, as DNA: TGTGCTAGTGGTTGGGCAAACAGGGGCGACACTGAAGCTTTCTTT.

The chain couples TRBV5-5 to TRBJ2-7, with TRBD2 identical over 9 bases. CDR3 size: 15 residues. CDR1 and CDR2 (germline): SGHKS, YYEKEE (reference sequence). Losses at the gene ends were 3 bases for V and 2 bases for J; bases not matched to a gene: 6. CDR3: CASSSFAGGTYEQYF. The CDR3 DNA is TGTGCCAGCAGCTCCTTTGCGGGGGGGACCTACGAGCAGTACTTC.

This clone was seen once. This chain uses TRBV14 with TRBJ2-3, with TRBD1 matching 7 bases. Unmatched junction bases numbered 8, after V lost 2 bases and J lost 3 bases. Germline assignment: CDR1 SGHDN and CDR2 FVKESK. This CDR3 region has 16 residues. The CDR3 here is CASSQTPGQVTDTQYF. For the CDR3, the DNA is TGTGCCAGCAGCCAAACCCCCGGACAGGTAACAGATACGCAGTATTTT.

In its sample, this clone was seen a few times. The chain links TRBV10-1 to TRBJ1-1; D perhaps matches TRBD1 (6 bases). Germline loops: CDR1 WNHNN, CDR2 SYGVQD (reference sequence). This CDR3 has 15 amino acids. The V gene lost 4 bases and the J gene lost 1 base, with 13 bases spanning the gap. CDR3 nucleotides: TGCGCCAGCAGTGGGGCAGGGGACGAGAACACTGAAGCTTTCTTT. It encodes CASSGAGDENTEAFF.

The chain joins TRBV9 to TRBJ2-7; 14 positions match TRBD2. V was clipped by 2 bases and J by 7 bases; unmatched bases: 2. Per the germline V gene, CDR1 is SGDLS and CDR2 is YYNGEE. CDR3 length: 14 residues. As DNA, the CDR3 is TGTGCCAGCAGCGTGGGACTAGCGGGGGTTGAGCAGTACTTC. It translates to CASSVGLAGVEQYF. The whole variable domain, filled in from reference TRBV9 and TRBJ2-7, reads DSGVTQTPKHLITATGQRVTLRCSPRSGDLSVYWYQQSLDQGLQFLIQYYNGEERAKGNILERFSAQQFPDLHSELNLSSLELGDSALYFCASSVGLAGVEQYFGPGTRLTVT.

V is TRBV5-8 and J is TRBJ1-5; 8 nucleotides agree with TRBD1. Trimming took 0 bases from V and 3 from J; bases not matched to a gene: 8. Germline V gene data show CDR1 as SGHTS and CDR2 as YDEGEE. The CDR3 length is 17 residues. DNA for the CDR3: TGTGCCAGCAGCTTGGCCGTGCGGACAGGGTACAATCAGCCCCAGCATTTT. This codes for CASSLAVRTGYNQPQHF.

The chain has TRBV3-1 (or the pseudogene TRBV3-2) and TRBJ2-7, with D possibly being TRBD2 (7 bases). Trimming removed 5 bases at V and 2 bases at J, with 13 bases between. Looked up from germline, CDR1 is LGHDT and CDR2 is YNNKEL (reference sequence). The CDR3 runs to 14 residues. In nucleotides, the CDR3 is TGTGCCAGCAGCTTGGGGGGGGCTACCTACGAGCAGTACTTC. Its protein product is CASSLGGATYEQYF.

The rearrangement joins TRBV6-5 to TRBJ1-2; 8 positions match TRBD1. The CDR3 covers 15 residues. Germline V lookup: CDR1 MNHEY, CDR2 SVGAGI. With V trimmed by 4 bases and J by 10 bases, 14 bases remained unmatched. As DNA, the CDR3 is TGTGCCAGCAGTTCTATACCTCGGACAGGGCAGGCCTACACCTTC. Amino acids: CASSSIPRTGQAYTF.

This clone was detected a few times. The gene calls are TRBV27 and TRBJ2-7; 8 bases match TRBD1. This CDR3 has 12 residues. Germline CDR1 and CDR2: MNHEY and SMNVEV (reference sequence). With 6 bases clipped from V and 5 bases from J, the junction kept 3 bases outside the gene matches. This CDR3 is CASRDRVHEQYF. In DNA, the CDR3 is TGTGCCAGCAGGGACAGGGTCCACGAGCAGTACTTC.

This sequence joins TRBV7-8 and TRBJ1-4; 7 bases are shared with TRBD1. The CDR3 has 16 residues. Germline CDR1 SGHVS, CDR2 FQNEAQ. V lost 1 base to trimming and J lost 8 bases; unmatched junction nucleotides: 10. CDR3 in DNA: TGTGCCAGCAGCTTAGTACCCGACAGGGTTGGAGAAAAACTGTTTTTT. Translating it yields CASSLVPDRVGEKLFF.

This chain links TRBV5-1 with TRBJ2-7, with D perhaps matching TRBD2 (6 bases). The CDR3 covers 15 residues. Germline lookup yields CDR1 SGHRS and CDR2 YFSETQ. Trimming removed 0 bases at V and 2 bases at J, with 12 bases between. The CDR3 DNA follows: TGCGCCAGCAGCTTGGGCCTAGCGATTACCTACGAGCAGTACTTC. Translating gives CASSLGLAITYEQYF.

V and J are TRBV6-5 and TRBJ2-1, with D unclear. This CDR3 is 13 amino acids long. The germline V gene encodes CDR1 MNHEY and CDR2 SVGAGI. Deletions cut 0 bases from V and 7 bases from J, with 7 bases between. This CDR3 reads CASSYSSPNEQFF. CDR3 nucleotide sequence: TGTGCCAGCAGTTACTCGAGTCCGAATGAGCAGTTCTTC.

The chain combines TRBV7-2 with TRBJ2-1, with 11 bases aligning to TRBD2. This CDR3 has 14 residues. V lost 7 bases to trimming and J lost 6 bases; unmatched junction nucleotides: 5. Germline CDR1 and CDR2: SGHTA and FQGNSA. CDR3: CASTLLAGANEQFF. The DNA of the CDR3 is TGTGCCAGCACCCTACTAGCGGGGGCCAATGAGCAGTTCTTC.

The chain has TRBV30 and TRBJ2-4; D is ambiguous. V was clipped by 7 bases and J by 0 bases, with 13 bases between them. The V gene's germline CDR1 is GTSNPN and CDR2 SVGIG (reference sequence). CDR3 size: 14 residues. The CDR3 protein is CASSLSLAKNIQYF. Written as DNA, the CDR3 is TGTGCCTCCTCCTTGAGTCTAGCCAAAAACATTCAGTACTTC.

The J gene is TRBJ1-1, the V gene TRBV18; 9 nucleotides agree with TRBD1. The CDR3 sequence is 16 residues long. Germline V CDR1 and CDR2: KGHSH, LQKENI. V was pared by 0 bases and J by 7 bases, with 9 bases of the junction left unmatched. CDR3 DNA: TGTGCCAGCTCACCACCGTCCCGGGACAGGGCGAGTGAAGCTTTCTTT. The encoded protein is CASSPPSRDRASEAFF.

In the case of this clone: Other DNA variants within this sample encode the same CDR3. This sequence joins TRBV5-1 and TRBJ1-1; no clear D. Germline assignment: CDR1 SGHRS and CDR2 YFSETQ. V was pared by 2 bases and J by 1 base, with 6 bases between. The CDR3 consists of 13 residues. CDR3 sequence: CASSFSGNTEAFF. In DNA form, the CDR3 reads TGCGCCAGCAGCTTCTCGGGGAACACTGAAGCTTTCTTT.

V is TRBV19 and J is TRBJ1-6, with 7 bases lining up with TRBD1. Germline CDR1 and CDR2: LNHDA and SQIVND (reference sequence). After removal of 3 bases from V and 10 bases from J, the junction contained 6 bases not matched to a gene. This CDR3 comprises 14 residues. CDR3 coding DNA: TGTGCCAGTAGTATCGGACAGGAGTTGTCACCCCTCCACTTT. It translates to CASSIGQELSPLHF.

The J gene is TRBJ1-2, the V gene TRBV3-1 (or the pseudogene TRBV3-2); D is ambiguous. Germline values: CDR1 LGHDT, CDR2 YNNKEL (reference sequence). V lost 1 base to trimming and J lost 6 bases, with 12 bases between them. The CDR3 is made up of 14 amino acids. CDR3 nucleotide sequence: TGTGCCAGCAGCCAAGGCCCCTCGGGGAATGGCTACACCTTC. The encoded protein is CASSQGPSGNGYTF.

The V and J genes are TRBV24-1 and TRBJ2-2; possibly TRBD2 for D (6 bases). Germline assignment: CDR1 KGHDR and CDR2 SFDVKD. The CDR3 consists of 15 residues. The V and J ends lost 8 bases and 1 base respectively, with 13 bases between them. Here the CDR3 DNA reads TGTGCCACCACCCTGGGACTTATGAACACCGGGGAGCTGTTTTTT. Its protein product is CATTLGLMNTGELFF.

The V and J genes are TRBV19 and TRBJ1-5, with D hard to call. CDR3 size: 17 residues. The V end lost 2 bases, the J end lost 4 bases, and 18 bases lay between the germline ends. CDR1 and CDR2 (germline): LNHDA, SQIVND (reference sequence). Written as DNA, the CDR3 is TGTGCCAGTAGTATAAGTCTGTATGGACTCCAAAATCAGCCCCAGCATTTT. Its protein is CASSISLYGLQNQPQHF.

The rearrangement uses TRBV7-8 and TRBJ1-4, with TRBD1 identical over 10 bases. Trimming at V came to 7 bases and at J to 3 bases, leaving 11 bases not matched to a gene. This CDR3 has 17 residues. CDR1 SGHVS and CDR2 FQNEAQ come from the germline V gene. The CDR3 coding sequence is TGTGCCAGCACCCCTAGCGACAGGGGGCATGCTAATGAAAAACTGTTTTTT. As protein: CASTPSDRGHANEKLFF.

The J gene is TRBJ1-3, the V gene TRBV5-5; D unresolved. Trimming removed 4 bases from V and 0 bases from J, with 14 bases in between. CDR3 size: 16 residues. The germline V gene encodes CDR1 SGHKS and CDR2 YYEKEE (reference sequence). DNA of the CDR3: TGTGCCAGCAGCCTTTTCGCCCCGAGCTCTGGAAACACCATATATTTT. Protein: CASSLFAPSSGNTIYF.

The chain recombines TRBV3-1 (or the pseudogene TRBV3-2) with TRBJ2-7; no firm D call. Trimming stripped 4 bases from V and 3 bases from J, with 16 bases between. CDR1 LGHDT and CDR2 YNNKEL come from the germline V gene (reference sequence). CDR3 length equals 15 residues. The CDR3 region has the DNA TGTGCCAGCAGCCCGACGTATACTAACCACTACGAGCAGTACTTC. Translation: CASSPTYTNHYEQYF.

This clone was detected a few times. The chain uses TRBV2 and TRBJ1-6; D gene uncertain. Germline V lookup: CDR1 SNHLY, CDR2 FYNNEI. The CDR3 is 13 amino acids. Trimming removed 5 bases from V and 7 bases from J, with 9 bases in between. CDR3 residues: CASSPVSNSPLHF. CDR3 in DNA: TGTGCCAGCAGTCCAGTCTCGAATTCACCCCTCCACTTT.

The chain carries TRBV7-3 and TRBJ1-1; D remains unclear. Germline loops: CDR1 SGHTA, CDR2 FQGTGA. V lost 5 bases and J lost 11, with 18 bases in between. The CDR3 runs to 13 residues. Here the CDR3 DNA reads TGTGCCAGCAGCGCTACCCCTTTTGGGGAGGCTTTCTTT. This sequence encodes CASSATPFGEAFF. Full variable domain (remainder filled in from reference TRBV7-3 and TRBJ1-1): GAGVSQTPSNKVTEKGKYVELRCDPISGHTALYWYRQSLGQGPEFLIYFQGTGAADDSGLPNDRFFAVRPEGSVSTLKIQRTERGDSAVYLCASSATPFGEAFFGQGTRLTVV.

J is TRBJ2-2 and V is TRBV19; D is uncertain. The CDR3 has 14 amino acids. With 11 bases removed from V and 3 bases from J, the gap between germline ends came to 16 bases. Per the germline V gene, CDR1 is LNHDA and CDR2 is SQIVND (reference sequence). The CDR3 DNA is TGTGCCTCCAGAGGCACGCCTGACACCGGGGAGCTGTTTTTT. Amino acid sequence: CASRGTPDTGELFF.

CDR3 DNA sequence: TGCAGTGCAGGGGACTTCTACGAGCAGTACTTC. Translated, it gives CSAGDFYEQYF. This chain uses TRBV20-1 with TRBJ2-5, with D perhaps matching TRBD2 (6 bases). The DNA end is a closer match to TRBJ2-7, so the J assignment may be wrong. The CDR3 length is 11 residues. Germline V gene data show CDR1 as DFQATT and CDR2 as SNEGSKA (reference sequence).

This clone was detected only once. The chain has TRBV6-1 and TRBJ1-1; TRBD1 matches at 8 bases. The CDR3 is made up of 13 amino acids. The V gene end was trimmed by 3 bases and the J gene end by 7 bases; junction bases not matched to a gene: 4. CDR1 and CDR2 (germline): MNHNS, SASEGT. As DNA, the CDR3 is TGTGCCAGCAGTGACCTACAGGGGGATGAAGCTTTCTTT. It encodes CASSDLQGDEAFF.